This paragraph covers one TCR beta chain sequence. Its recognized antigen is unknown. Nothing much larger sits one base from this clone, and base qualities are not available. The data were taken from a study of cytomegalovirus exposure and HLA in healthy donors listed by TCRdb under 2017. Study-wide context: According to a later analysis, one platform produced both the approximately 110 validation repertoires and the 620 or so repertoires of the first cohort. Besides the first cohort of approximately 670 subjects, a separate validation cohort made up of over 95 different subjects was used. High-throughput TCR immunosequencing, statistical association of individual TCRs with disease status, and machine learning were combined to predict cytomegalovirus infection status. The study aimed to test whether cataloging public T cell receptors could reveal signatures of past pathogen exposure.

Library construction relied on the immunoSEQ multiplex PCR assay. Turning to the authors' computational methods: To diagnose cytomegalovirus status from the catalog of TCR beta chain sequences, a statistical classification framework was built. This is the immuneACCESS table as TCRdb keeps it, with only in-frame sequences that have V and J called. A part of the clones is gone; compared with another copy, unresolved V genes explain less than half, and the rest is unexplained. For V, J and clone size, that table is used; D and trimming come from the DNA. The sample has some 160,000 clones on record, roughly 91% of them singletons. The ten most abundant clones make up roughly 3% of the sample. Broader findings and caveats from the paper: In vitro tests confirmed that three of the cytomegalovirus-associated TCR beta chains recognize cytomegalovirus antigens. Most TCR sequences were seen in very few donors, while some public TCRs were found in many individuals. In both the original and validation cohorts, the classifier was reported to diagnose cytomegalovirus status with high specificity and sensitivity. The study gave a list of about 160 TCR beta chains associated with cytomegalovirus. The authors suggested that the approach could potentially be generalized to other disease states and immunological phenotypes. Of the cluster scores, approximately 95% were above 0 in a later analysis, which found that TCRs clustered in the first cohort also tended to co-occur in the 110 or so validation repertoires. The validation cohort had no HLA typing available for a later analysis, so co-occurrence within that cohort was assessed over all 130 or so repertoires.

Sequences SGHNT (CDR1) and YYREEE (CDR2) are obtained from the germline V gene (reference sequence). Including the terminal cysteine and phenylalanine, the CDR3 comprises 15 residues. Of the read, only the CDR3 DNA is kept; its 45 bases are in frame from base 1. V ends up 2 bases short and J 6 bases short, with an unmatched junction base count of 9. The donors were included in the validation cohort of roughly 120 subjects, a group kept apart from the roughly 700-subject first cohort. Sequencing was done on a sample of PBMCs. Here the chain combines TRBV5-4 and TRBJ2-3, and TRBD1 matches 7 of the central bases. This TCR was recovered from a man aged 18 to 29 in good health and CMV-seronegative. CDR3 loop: CASSFRDRIYDTQYF. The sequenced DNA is TGTGCCAGCAGCTTCCGGGACAGAATTTATGATACGCAGTATTTT. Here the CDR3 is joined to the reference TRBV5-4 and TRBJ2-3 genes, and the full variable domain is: ETGVTQSPTHLIKTRGQQVTLRCSSQSGHNTVSWYQQALGQGPQFIFQYYREEENGRGNFPPRFSGLQFPNYSSELNVNALELDDSALYLCASSFRDRIYDTQYFGPGTRLTVL.